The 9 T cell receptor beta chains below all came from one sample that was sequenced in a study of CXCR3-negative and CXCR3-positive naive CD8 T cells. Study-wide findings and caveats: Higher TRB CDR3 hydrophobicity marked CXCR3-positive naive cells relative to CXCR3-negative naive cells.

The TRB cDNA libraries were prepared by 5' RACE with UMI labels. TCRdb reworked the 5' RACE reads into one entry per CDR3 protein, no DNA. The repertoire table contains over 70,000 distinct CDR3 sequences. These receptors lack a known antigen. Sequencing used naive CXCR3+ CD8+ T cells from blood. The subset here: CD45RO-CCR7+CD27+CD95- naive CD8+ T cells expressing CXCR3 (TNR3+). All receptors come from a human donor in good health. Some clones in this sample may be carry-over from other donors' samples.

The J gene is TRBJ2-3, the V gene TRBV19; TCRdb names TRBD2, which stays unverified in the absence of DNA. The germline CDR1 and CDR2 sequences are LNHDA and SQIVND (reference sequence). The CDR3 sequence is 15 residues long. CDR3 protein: CATKVEGEGTDTQYF.

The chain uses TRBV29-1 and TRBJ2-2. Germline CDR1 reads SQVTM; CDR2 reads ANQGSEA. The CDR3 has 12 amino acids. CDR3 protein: CSVRLSYGELFF.

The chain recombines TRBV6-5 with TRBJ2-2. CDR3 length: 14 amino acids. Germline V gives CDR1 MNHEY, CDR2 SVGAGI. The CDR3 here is CASSYSFPNGELFF.

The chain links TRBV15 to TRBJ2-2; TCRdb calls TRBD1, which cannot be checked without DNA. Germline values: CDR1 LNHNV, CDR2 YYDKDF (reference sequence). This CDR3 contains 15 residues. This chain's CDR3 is CATSQGMSNTGELFF.

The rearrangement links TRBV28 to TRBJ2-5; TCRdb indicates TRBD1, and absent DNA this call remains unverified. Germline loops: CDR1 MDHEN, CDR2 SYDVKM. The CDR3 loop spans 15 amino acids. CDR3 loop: CASSFRTGGRETQYF.

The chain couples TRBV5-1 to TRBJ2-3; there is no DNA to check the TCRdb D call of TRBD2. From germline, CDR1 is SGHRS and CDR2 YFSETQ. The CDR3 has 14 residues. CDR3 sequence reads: CASSLDGEADTQYF.

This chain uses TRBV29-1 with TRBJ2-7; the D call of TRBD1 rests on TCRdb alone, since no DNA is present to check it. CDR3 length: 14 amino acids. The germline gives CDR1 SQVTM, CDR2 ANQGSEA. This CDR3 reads CSVEVGQGSYEQYF.

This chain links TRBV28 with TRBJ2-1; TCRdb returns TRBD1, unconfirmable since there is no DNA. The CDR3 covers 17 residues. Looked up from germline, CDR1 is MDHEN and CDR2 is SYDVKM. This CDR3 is CASSLGPPQSSYNEQFF.

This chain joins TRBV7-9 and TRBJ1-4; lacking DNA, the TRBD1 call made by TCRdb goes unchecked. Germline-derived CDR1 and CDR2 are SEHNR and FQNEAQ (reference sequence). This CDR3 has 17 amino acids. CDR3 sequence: CASSPSGEGQTNEKLFF.